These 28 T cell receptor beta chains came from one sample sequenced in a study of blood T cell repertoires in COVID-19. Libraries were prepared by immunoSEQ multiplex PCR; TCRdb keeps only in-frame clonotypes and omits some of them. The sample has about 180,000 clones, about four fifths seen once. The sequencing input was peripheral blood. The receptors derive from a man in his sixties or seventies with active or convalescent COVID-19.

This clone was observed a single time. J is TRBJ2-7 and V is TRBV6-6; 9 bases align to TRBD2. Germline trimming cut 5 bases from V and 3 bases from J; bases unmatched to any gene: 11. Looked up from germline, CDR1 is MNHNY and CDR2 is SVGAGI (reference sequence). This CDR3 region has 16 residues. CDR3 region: CASSNPGVAGDYEQYF. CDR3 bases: TGTGCCAGCAGTAACCCTGGGGTAGCGGGAGACTACGAGCAGTACTTC.

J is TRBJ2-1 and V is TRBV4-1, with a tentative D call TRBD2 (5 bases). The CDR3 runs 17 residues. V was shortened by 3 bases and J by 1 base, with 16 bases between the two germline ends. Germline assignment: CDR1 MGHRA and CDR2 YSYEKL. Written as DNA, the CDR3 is TGCGCCAGCAGCCACTCAGGCCGGCGGAGGTCCTACAATGAGCAGTTCTTC. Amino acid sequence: CASSHSGRRRSYNEQFF.

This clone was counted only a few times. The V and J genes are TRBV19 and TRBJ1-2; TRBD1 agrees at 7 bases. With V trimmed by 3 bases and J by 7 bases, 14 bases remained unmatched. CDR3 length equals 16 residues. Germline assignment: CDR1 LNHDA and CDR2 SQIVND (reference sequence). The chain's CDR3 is CASSIAQDRKIFGYTF. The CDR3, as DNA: TGTGCCAGTAGTATCGCCCAGGACAGGAAAATCTTTGGCTACACCTTC.

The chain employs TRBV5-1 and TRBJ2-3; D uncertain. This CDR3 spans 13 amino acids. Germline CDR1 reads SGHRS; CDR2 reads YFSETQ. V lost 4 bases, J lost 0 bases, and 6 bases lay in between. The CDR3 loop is CASSVHSTDTQYF. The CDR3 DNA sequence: TGCGCCAGCAGCGTTCATAGCACAGATACGCAGTATTTT. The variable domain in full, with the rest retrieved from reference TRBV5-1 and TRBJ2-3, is KAGVTQTPRYLIKTRGQQVTLSCSPISGHRSVSWYQQTPGQGLQFLFEYFSETQRNKGNFPGRFSGRQFSNSRSEMNVSTLELGDSALYLCASSVHSTDTQYFGPGTRLTVL.

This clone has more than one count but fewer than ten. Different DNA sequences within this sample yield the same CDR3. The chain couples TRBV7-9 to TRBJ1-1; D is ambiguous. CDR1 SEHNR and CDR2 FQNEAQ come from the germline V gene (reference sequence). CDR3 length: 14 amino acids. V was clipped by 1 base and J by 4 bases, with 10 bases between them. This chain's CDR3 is CASSLDSAGTEAFF. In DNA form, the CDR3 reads TGTGCCAGCAGCTTAGACAGTGCTGGCACTGAAGCTTTCTTT.

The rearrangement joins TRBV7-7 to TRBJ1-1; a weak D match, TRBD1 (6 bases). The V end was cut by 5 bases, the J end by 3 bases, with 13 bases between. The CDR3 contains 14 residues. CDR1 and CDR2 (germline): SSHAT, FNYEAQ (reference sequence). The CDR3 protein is CASSATGKDTEAFF. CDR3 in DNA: TGTGCCAGCAGCGCAACAGGGAAGGACACTGAAGCTTTCTTT. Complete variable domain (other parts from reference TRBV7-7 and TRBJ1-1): GAGVSQSPRYKVTKRGQDVTLRCDPISSHATLYWYQQALGQGPEFLTYFNYEAQPDKSGLPSDRFSAERPEGSISTLTIQRTEQRDSAMYRCASSATGKDTEAFFGQGTRLTVV.

CDR3 sequence: CSVELVRRGGAEGYTF. CDR3 sequence (DNA): TGCAGCGTTGAATTGGTGCGCCGGGGGGGCGCAGAGGGCTACACCTTC. V usage is TRBV29-1 and J usage is TRBJ1-2; D is possibly TRBD1 (6 bases). The CDR3 is 16 amino acids. Germline CDR1 SQVTM, CDR2 ANQGSEA. V dropped 2 bases and J dropped 8 bases, with 24 bases sitting between them.

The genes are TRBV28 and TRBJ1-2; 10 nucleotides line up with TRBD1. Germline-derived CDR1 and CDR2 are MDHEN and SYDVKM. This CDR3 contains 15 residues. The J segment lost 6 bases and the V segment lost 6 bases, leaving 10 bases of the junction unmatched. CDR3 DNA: TGTGCCAGCAGACATGGTGACAGGGGGCGGCATGGCTACACCTTC. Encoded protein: CASRHGDRGRHGYTF.

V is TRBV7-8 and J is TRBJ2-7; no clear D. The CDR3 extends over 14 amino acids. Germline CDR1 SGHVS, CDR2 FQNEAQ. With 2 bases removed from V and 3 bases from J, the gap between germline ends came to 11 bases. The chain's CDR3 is CASSLRSPGYEQYF. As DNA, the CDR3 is TGTGCCAGCAGCTTAAGGTCCCCGGGCTACGAGCAGTACTTC.

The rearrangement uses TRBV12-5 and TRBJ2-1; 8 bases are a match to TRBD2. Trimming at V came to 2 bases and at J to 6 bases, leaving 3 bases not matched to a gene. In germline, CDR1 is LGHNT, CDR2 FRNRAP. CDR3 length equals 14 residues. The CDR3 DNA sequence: TGTGCTAGTGGTTTGACGGGGGGGCGCAATGAGCAGTTCTTC. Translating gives CASGLTGGRNEQFF.

The CDR3, as DNA: TGCGCCAGCGGATCCGGGACAGGGGCTGGGACTGAAGCTTTCTTT. Encoded protein: CASGSGTGAGTEAFF. This chain links TRBV5-1 with TRBJ1-1; TRBD1 matches 10 bases. Germline V gene lookup returns CDR1 SGHRS and CDR2 YFSETQ. Germline trimming cut 7 bases from V and 5 bases from J; bases unmatched to any gene: 11. The CDR3 length is 15 residues.

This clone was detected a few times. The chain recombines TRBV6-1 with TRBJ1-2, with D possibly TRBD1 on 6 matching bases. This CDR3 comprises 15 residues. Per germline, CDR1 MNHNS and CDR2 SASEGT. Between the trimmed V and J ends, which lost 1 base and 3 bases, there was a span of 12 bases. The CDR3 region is CASSEDGGQYYGYTF. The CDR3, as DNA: TGTGCCAGCAGTGAAGACGGGGGGCAATACTATGGCTACACCTTC.

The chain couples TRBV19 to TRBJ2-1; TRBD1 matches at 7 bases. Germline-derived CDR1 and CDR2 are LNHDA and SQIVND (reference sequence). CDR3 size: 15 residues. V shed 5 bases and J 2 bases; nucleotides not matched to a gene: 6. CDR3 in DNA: TGTGCCAGTAGTCGACAGGGTGGGACCTACAATGAGCAGTTCTTC. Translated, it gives CASSRQGGTYNEQFF.

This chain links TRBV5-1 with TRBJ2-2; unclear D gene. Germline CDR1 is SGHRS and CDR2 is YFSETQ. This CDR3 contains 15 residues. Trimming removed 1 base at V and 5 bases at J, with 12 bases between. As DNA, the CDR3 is TGCGCCAGCAGCTTGTCGTCCGGTAATACCGGGGAGCTGTTTTTT. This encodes CASSLSSGNTGELFF.

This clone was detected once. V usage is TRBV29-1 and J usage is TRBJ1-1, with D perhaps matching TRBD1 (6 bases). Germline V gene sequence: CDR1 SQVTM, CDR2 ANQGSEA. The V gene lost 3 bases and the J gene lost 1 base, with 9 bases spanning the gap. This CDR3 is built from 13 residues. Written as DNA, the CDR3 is TGCAGCGTTGACCAGGGGACGAACACTGAAGCTTTCTTT. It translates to CSVDQGTNTEAFF.

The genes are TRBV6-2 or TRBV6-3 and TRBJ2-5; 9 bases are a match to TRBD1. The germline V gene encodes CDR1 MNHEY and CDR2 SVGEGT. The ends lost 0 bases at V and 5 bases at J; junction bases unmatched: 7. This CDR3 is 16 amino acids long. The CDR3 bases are TGTGCCAGCAGTTACTCGCTGGGACAGGGCGGGGAGACCCAGTACTTC. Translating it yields CASSYSLGQGGETQYF.

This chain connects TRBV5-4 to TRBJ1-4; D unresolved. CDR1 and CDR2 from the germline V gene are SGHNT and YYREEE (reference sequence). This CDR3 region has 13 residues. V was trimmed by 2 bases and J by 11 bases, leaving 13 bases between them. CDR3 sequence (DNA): TGTGCCAGCAGCTTTGGAGGGCCCGGGAAACTGTTTTTT. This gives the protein CASSFGGPGKLFF.

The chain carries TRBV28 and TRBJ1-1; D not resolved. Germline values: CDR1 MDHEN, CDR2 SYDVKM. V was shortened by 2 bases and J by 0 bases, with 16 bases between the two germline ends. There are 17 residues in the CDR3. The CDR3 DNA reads TGTGCCAGCAGTTTAGATTTAGGAGGGATGCTGAACACTGAAGCTTTCTTT. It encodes CASSLDLGGMLNTEAFF.

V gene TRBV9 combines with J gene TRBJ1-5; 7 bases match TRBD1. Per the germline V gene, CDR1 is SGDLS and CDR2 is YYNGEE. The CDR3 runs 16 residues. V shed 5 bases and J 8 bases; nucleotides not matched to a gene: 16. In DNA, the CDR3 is TGTGCCAGCAGTAGGGGAGAGGGGGCCTTGGGGAAGCCCCAGCATTTT. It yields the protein CASSRGEGALGKPQHF.

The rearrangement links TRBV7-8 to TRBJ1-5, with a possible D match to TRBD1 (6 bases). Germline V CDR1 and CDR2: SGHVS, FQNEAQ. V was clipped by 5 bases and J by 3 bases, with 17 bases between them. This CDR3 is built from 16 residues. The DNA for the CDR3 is TGTGCCAGCAGCCCACGGCAGGGGATGGCCAATCAGCCCCAGCATTTT. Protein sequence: CASSPRQGMANQPQHF.

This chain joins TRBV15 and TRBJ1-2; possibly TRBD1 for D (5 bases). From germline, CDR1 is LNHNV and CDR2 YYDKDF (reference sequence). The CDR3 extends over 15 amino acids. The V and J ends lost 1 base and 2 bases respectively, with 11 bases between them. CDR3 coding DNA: TGTGCCACCAGCAGAGTTTCAGGGATCAACTATGGCTACACCTTC. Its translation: CATSRVSGINYGYTF. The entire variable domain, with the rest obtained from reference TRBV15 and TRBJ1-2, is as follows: DAMVIQNPRYQVTQFGKPVTLSCSQTLNHNVMYWYQQKSSQAPKLLFHYYDKDFNNEADTPDNFQSRRPNTSFCFLDIRSPGLGDTAMYLCATSRVSGINYGYTFGSGTRLTVV.

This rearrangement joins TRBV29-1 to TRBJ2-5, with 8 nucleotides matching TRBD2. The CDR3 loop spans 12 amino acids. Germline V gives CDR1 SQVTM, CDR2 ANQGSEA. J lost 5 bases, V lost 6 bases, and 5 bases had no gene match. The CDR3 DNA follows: TGCAGCGTCCGTAGCGGGATGGAGACCCAGTACTTC. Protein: CSVRSGMETQYF. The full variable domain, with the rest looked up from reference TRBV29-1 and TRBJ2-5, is SAVISQKPSRDICQRGTSLTIQCQVDSQVTMMFWYRQQPGQSLTLIATANQGSEATYESGFVIDKFPISRPNLTFSTLTVSNMSPEDSSIYLCSVRSGMETQYFGPGTRLLVL.

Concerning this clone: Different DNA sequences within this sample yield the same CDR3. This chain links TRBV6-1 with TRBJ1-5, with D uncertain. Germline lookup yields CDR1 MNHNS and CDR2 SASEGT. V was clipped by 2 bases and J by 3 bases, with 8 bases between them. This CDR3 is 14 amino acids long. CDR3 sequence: CASSETGNNQPQHF. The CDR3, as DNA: TGTGCCAGCAGTGAAACGGGTAACAATCAGCCCCAGCATTTT.

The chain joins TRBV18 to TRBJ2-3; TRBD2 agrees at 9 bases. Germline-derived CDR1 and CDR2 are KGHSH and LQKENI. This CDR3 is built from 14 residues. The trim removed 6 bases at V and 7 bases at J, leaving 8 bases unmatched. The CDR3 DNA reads TGTGCCAGCTCCCTGGAGAGCGGGAGGAATACGCAGTATTTT. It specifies CASSLESGRNTQYF.

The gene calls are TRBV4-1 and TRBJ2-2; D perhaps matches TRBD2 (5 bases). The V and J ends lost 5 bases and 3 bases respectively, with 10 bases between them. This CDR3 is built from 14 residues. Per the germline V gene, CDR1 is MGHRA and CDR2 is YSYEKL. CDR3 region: CASSRGRDTGELFF. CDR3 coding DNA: TGCGCCAGCAGCAGAGGGAGAGACACCGGGGAGCTGTTTTTT.

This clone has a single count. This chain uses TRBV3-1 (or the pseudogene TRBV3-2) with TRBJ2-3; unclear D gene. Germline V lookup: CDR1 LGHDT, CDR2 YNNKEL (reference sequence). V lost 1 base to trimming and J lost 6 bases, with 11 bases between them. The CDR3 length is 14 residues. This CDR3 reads CASSQAHRTDTQYF. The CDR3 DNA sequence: TGTGCCAGCAGCCAAGCCCATAGAACGGATACGCAGTATTTT.

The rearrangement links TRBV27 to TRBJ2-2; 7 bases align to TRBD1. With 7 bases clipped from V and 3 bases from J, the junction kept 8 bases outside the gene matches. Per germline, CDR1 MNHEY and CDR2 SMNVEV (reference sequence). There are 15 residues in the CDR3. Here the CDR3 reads CASTIGQGDTGELFF. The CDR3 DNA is TGTGCCAGCACGATCGGGCAGGGGGACACCGGGGAGCTGTTTTTT.

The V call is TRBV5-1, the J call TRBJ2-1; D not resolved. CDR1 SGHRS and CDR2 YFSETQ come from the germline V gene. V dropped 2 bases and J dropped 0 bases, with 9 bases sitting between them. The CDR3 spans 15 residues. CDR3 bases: TGCGCCAGCAGCTTATCCCCGGGCTCCTACAATGAGCAGTTCTTC. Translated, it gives CASSLSPGSYNEQFF.